These 25 T cell receptor beta chains came from one sample sequenced in a study of CD8 T cells in ankylosing spondylitis (dated by TCRdb to 2015 to 2018). Their target antigens are unknown. General findings and caveats noted by the study authors: A TCR beta motif made up of several highly homologous amino acid variants appeared to be characteristic of blood from ankylosing spondylitis patients.

The library was obtained by 5' RACE. Sequenced using an Illumina HiSeq 2500. In TCRdb, the public reads were trimmed at Q25 with fastp and aligned with MiXCR, with productive beta chains retained. Each entry merges the rows of one CDR3 protein and shows their most common DNA and genes. For this sample there are about 540,000 distinct CDR3 sequences; roughly 13% appear just once. The ten largest make up around 6.8% of the sample. Input material: blood, either unsorted or a sorted T cell fraction (not recorded which). The receptors derive from a male donor with ankylosing spondylitis.

This clonotype was seen more than once but under ten times. The chain combines TRBV15 with TRBJ2-1, with D maybe TRBD1 (6 bases). The V end was cut by 8 bases, the J end by 7 bases, with 12 bases between. Germline assignment: CDR1 LNHNV and CDR2 YYDKDF (reference sequence). CDR3 size: 12 residues. The CDR3 sequence: CATAQGRNEQFF. For the CDR3, the DNA is TGTGCCACCGCCCAGGGGCGGAATGAGCAGTTCTTC.

This clonotype was found a few times. V and J are TRBV5-1 and TRBJ1-1; the D gene is possibly TRBD1 (5 bases). V lost 4 bases and J lost 0, with 16 bases in between. The germline V gene has CDR1 SGHRS and CDR2 YFSETQ. The CDR3 runs 16 residues. This chain's CDR3 is CASSRATGTLNTEAFF. The DNA for the CDR3 is TGCGCCAGCAGCCGTGCCACCGGGACCTTGAACACTGAAGCTTTCTTT. Using reference TRBV5-1 and TRBJ1-1 for the parts outside the CDR3, the full variable domain is KAGVTQTPRYLIKTRGQQVTLSCSPISGHRSVSWYQQTPGQGLQFLFEYFSETQRNKGNFPGRFSGRQFSNSRSEMNVSTLELGDSALYLCASSRATGTLNTEAFFGQGTRLTVV.

At least ten counts were recorded for this clonotype. The chain is built from TRBV4-1 and TRBJ2-1; TRBD1 agrees at 9 bases. The CDR3 totals 17 residues. From germline, CDR1 is MGHRA and CDR2 YSYEKL. The V gene end was trimmed by 0 bases and the J gene end by 2 bases; junction bases not matched to a gene: 5. The CDR3 nucleotides read TGCGCCAGCAGCCAAGATTTCTGGGACAGGGCCTACAATGAGCAGTTCTTC. Translated, it gives CASSQDFWDRAYNEQFF.

In its sample, this clonotype was seen a few times. V and J are TRBV20-1 and TRBJ1-1, with 7 bases aligning to TRBD1. The CDR3 length is 13 residues. V dropped 6 bases and J dropped 5; count of bases not matched to a gene: 9. Germline V gene sequence: CDR1 DFQATT, CDR2 SNEGSKA (reference sequence). DNA of the CDR3: TGCAGTGCCAGACAGGGAGAATGGACTGAAGCTTTCTTT. This gives the protein CSARQGEWTEAFF.

V is TRBV5-1 and J is TRBJ2-1; D uncertain. The CDR3 has 13 amino acids. CDR1 and CDR2 (germline): SGHRS, YFSETQ. Trimming stripped 4 bases from V and 4 bases from J, with 9 bases between. The CDR3 sequence: CASSNGSYNEQFF. CDR3 nucleotides: TGCGCCAGCAGCAACGGAAGTTACAATGAGCAGTTCTTC.

This clonotype was observed a handful of times. The chain has TRBV7-9 and TRBJ1-1, with D unresolved. Per the germline V gene, CDR1 is SEHNR and CDR2 is FQNEAQ (reference sequence). This CDR3 is built from 13 residues. The V gene lost 5 bases and the J gene lost 3 bases, with 10 bases spanning the gap. CDR3 nucleotide sequence: TGTGCCAGCAGCCCCCAGGAATACACTGAAGCTTTCTTT. It encodes CASSPQEYTEAFF.

This clonotype occurred a few times. The chain joins TRBV5-1 to TRBJ1-2, with 8 bases aligning to TRBD1. The CDR3 sequence is 13 residues long. The trim removed 4 bases at V and 8 bases at J, leaving 7 bases unmatched. Germline V gene data show CDR1 as SGHRS and CDR2 as YFSETQ. The CDR3: CASSEGQGQGYTF. In DNA form, the CDR3 reads TGCGCCAGCAGCGAAGGACAGGGTCAAGGCTACACCTTC.

This clonotype was detected many times. J is TRBJ2-3 and V is TRBV14, with 12 bases fitting TRBD2. The CDR3 is 15 residues long. Germline-derived CDR1 and CDR2 are SGHDN and FVKESK. J lost 8 bases, V lost 2 bases, and 5 bases had no gene match. CDR3 sequence reads: CASSQRLAGVATQYF. In nucleotides, the CDR3 is TGTGCCAGCAGCCAACGACTAGCGGGAGTAGCTACGCAGTATTTT.

V and J are TRBV11-2 and TRBJ2-1; no definite D call. In germline, CDR1 is SGHAT, CDR2 FQNNGV. Trimming took 0 bases from V and 4 from J, leaving 10 bases between them. The CDR3 is made up of 15 amino acids. The CDR3 DNA reads TGTGCCAGCAGCTTAGAGTTCCAGGAATACAATGAGCAGTTCTTC. Residues: CASSLEFQEYNEQFF.

Only a few counts were recorded for this clonotype. The chain combines TRBV5-1 with TRBJ2-2, with D unresolved. Germline V gene data show CDR1 as SGHRS and CDR2 as YFSETQ. The CDR3 length is 14 residues. V was trimmed by 2 bases and J by 4 bases, leaving 9 bases between them. The CDR3 bases are TGCGCCAGCAGCTTAGGCAGCCGCACCGGGGAGCTGTTTTTT. Translated: CASSLGSRTGELFF. The full variable domain, its missing parts supplied by reference TRBV5-1 and TRBJ2-2, is KAGVTQTPRYLIKTRGQQVTLSCSPISGHRSVSWYQQTPGQGLQFLFEYFSETQRNKGNFPGRFSGRQFSNSRSEMNVSTLELGDSALYLCASSLGSRTGELFFGEGSRLTVL.

This clonotype was found many times. The V gene is TRBV4-1, the J gene TRBJ2-1, with D perhaps being TRBD1 or TRBD2 (5 bases each). Between the trimmed V and J ends, which lost 1 base and 5 bases, there was a span of 12 bases. Germline CDR1 and CDR2: MGHRA and YSYEKL. This CDR3 region has 15 residues. Here the CDR3 DNA reads TGCGCCAGCAGCCAAGGGGGACGGCTTAACAATGAGCAGTTCTTC. Protein: CASSQGGRLNNEQFF.

The chain is built from TRBV20-1 and TRBJ2-1; weak D call: TRBD2 (6 bases). Trimming took off 4 bases at V and 6 bases at J, with 13 bases between the two ends. Germline CDR1 DFQATT, CDR2 SNEGSKA (reference sequence). This CDR3 is built from 13 residues. For the CDR3, the DNA is TGCAGTGCTATGGCGGGACTCTTCAATGAGCAGTTCTTC. Translated, it gives CSAMAGLFNEQFF.

This clonotype has more than one count but fewer than ten. This sequence joins TRBV20-1 and TRBJ1-1, with D possibly TRBD1 on 6 matching bases. The CDR3 runs 11 residues. Trimming removed 1 base from V and 10 bases from J, with 10 bases in between. Germline V gives CDR1 DFQATT, CDR2 SNEGSKA (reference sequence). This CDR3 is CSARGGGRAFF. CDR3 DNA sequence: TGCAGTGCTAGAGGAGGGGGAAGAGCTTTCTTT.

This chain joins TRBV11-2 and TRBJ2-3; D is possibly TRBD1 (6 bases). V was pared by 7 bases and J by 0 bases, with 14 bases between. Germline V gives CDR1 SGHAT, CDR2 FQNNGV. CDR3 size: 15 residues. For the CDR3, the DNA is TGTGCCAGCACCCTCCAGGGGCCGAGCACAGATACGCAGTATTTT. The encoded protein is CASTLQGPSTDTQYF.

The rearrangement uses TRBV5-4 and TRBJ2-2, with TRBD1 matching 7 bases. Germline CDR1 and CDR2: SGHNT and YYREEE (reference sequence). The junction had 7 bases not matched to a gene; V was cut back by 4 bases and J by 1 base. The CDR3 has 16 residues. CDR3 sequence: CASSPPDRRNTGELFF. The DNA for the CDR3 is TGTGCCAGCAGCCCCCCGGACAGGAGGAACACCGGGGAGCTGTTTTTT.

This clonotype was seen a few times. The V call is TRBV20-1, the J call TRBJ2-3; TRBD2 matches at 11 bases. V lost 6 bases, J lost 7 bases, and 18 bases stayed unmatched. The CDR3 consists of 17 residues. Germline V gene data show CDR1 as DFQATT and CDR2 as SNEGSKA (reference sequence). CDR3 residues: CSAIKVFIAGGPHTQYF. In DNA, the CDR3 is TGCAGTGCCATCAAAGTTTTTATAGCGGGAGGGCCGCATACGCAGTATTTT.

This clonotype was observed many times. This rearrangement joins TRBV3-1 to TRBJ2-5, with D possibly being TRBD1 (6 bases). This CDR3 spans 16 amino acids. Germline CDR1 LGHDT, CDR2 YNNKEL (reference sequence). Trimming cost V 4 bases and J 2 bases, with 17 bases left between them. The chain's CDR3 is CASSLRTGPPQETQYF. CDR3 in DNA: TGTGCCAGCAGCCTCAGAACAGGGCCCCCACAAGAGACCCAGTACTTC.

This clonotype was found a few times. The gene calls are TRBV29-1 and TRBJ2-5; a possible D gene is TRBD2 (7 bases). V was cut by 4 bases and J by 2 bases, with 11 bases left in between. This CDR3 comprises 13 residues. Germline lookup yields CDR1 SQVTM and CDR2 ANQGSEA. Written as DNA, the CDR3 is TGCAGCGTTGGGGGGGGCGGGCAAGAGACCCAGTACTTC. Protein: CSVGGGGQETQYF.

This chain links TRBV29-1 with TRBJ1-3; D is unresolved. Looked up from germline, CDR1 is SQVTM and CDR2 is ANQGSEA. The ends were cut back, 7 bases at V and 8 bases at J, with 12 bases in the middle. This CDR3 spans 11 amino acids. CDR3 residues: CSGVAFDTIYF. The DNA of the CDR3 is TGCAGCGGGGTTGCCTTCGACACCATATATTTT. Complete variable domain (other parts from reference TRBV29-1 and TRBJ1-3): SAVISQKPSRDICQRGTSLTIQCQVDSQVTMMFWYRQQPGQSLTLIATANQGSEATYESGFVIDKFPISRPNLTFSTLTVSNMSPEDSSIYLCSGVAFDTIYFGEGSWLTVV.

This sequence joins TRBV10-3 and TRBJ2-7; D uncertain. Per the germline V gene, CDR1 is ENHRY and CDR2 is SYGVKD. Trimming stripped 2 bases from V and 3 bases from J, with 8 bases between. The CDR3 covers 13 residues. Written as DNA, the CDR3 is TGTGCCATCAGTGAGGGGCAGGTCTACGAGCAGTACTTC. Its translation: CAISEGQVYEQYF.

The chain has TRBV18 and TRBJ1-4; TRBD1 is a possible D gene (6 bases). This CDR3 region has 18 residues. Germline V lookup: CDR1 KGHSH, CDR2 LQKENI. V was clipped by 3 bases and J by 3 bases, with 20 bases between them. CDR3 bases: TGTGCCAGCTCACCTGCAGGGGCAAGGAGTCAGGCTAATGAAAAACTGTTTTTT. It yields the protein CASSPAGARSQANEKLFF.

This clonotype has just a few counts. The chain has TRBV5-1 and TRBJ2-1; TRBD1 matches at 9 bases. CDR1 is SGHRS, CDR2 YFSETQ, per germline. Losses at the gene ends were 6 bases for V and 3 bases for J; bases not matched to a gene: 4. The CDR3 length is 14 residues. CDR3 bases: TGCGCCAGCACCCGACAGGGGGTCTACAATGAGCAGTTCTTC. Protein sequence: CASTRQGVYNEQFF.

The chain uses TRBV5-6 and TRBJ1-1; 7 positions match TRBD1. V shed 4 bases, J shed 8 bases, and the junction held 8 bases outside the gene matches. Germline assignment: CDR1 SGHDT and CDR2 YYEEEE. This CDR3 region has 13 residues. The CDR3 coding sequence is TGTGCCAGCAGCGGAGACAGGGTTGGGGAAGCTTTCTTT. Protein product: CASSGDRVGEAFF.

This clonotype was recorded at least ten times. This chain connects TRBV6-2 or TRBV6-3 to TRBJ1-1; D unresolved. Germline lookup yields CDR1 MNHEY and CDR2 SVGEGT. Trimming stripped 3 bases from V and 1 base from J, with 6 bases between. The CDR3 is made up of 13 amino acids. The CDR3 loop reads CASSYRGNTEAFF. The CDR3 DNA reads TGTGCCAGCAGTTATAGAGGGAACACTGAAGCTTTCTTT.

This clonotype came up a few times. This CDR3 reads CASSPDRTPGLATETQYF. In DNA, the CDR3 is TGTGCCAGCAGCCCCGATAGGACTCCGGGACTAGCAACGGAGACCCAGTACTTC. V is TRBV12-3 or TRBV12-4 and J is TRBJ2-5, with 9 bases lining up with TRBD2. Trimming at V came to 6 bases and at J to 5 bases, leaving 19 bases not matched to a gene. This CDR3 contains 18 residues.